This is a list of T cell receptor beta chains from one sample in a study of cytomegalovirus exposure and HLA in healthy donors. Repertoires were generated with immunoSEQ multiplex PCR, while TCRdb's copy carries only in-frame clones and drops some. The table shows approximately 170,000 clones, with roughly 72% occurring only once. Sequencing used PBMCs. All receptors come from a woman in her 30s in good health and CMV-seropositive. The CDR3 runs from the conserved cysteine through the conserved F or W. D genes are given only for firm matches.

J: TRBJ2-7; V: TRBV11-2; D: TRBD1; CDR3: CASSPRTGSYEQYF
J: TRBJ1-2; V: TRBV28; D: .; CDR3: CASRFSDYGYTF
J: TRBJ2-5; V: TRBV9; D: TRBD2; CDR3: CASSLLAGDRETQYF
J: TRBJ1-3; V: TRBV6-5; D: .; CDR3: CASSSQSGNTIYF
J: TRBJ1-6; V: TRBV7-9; D: .; CDR3: CASSFLEWGSPLHF
J: TRBJ2-7; V: TRBV10-3; D: .; CDR3: CAVPPPGLPYEQYF
J: TRBJ1-1; V: TRBV7-2; D: .; CDR3: CASSFSRLNTEAFF
J: TRBJ1-1; V: TRBV10-3; D: TRBD1; CDR3: CATRDSSPPSPSQAFF
J: TRBJ1-1; V: TRBV4-3; D: .; CDR3: CASSQEMRGMNTEAFF
J: TRBJ2-5; V: TRBV7-2; D: TRBD2; CDR3: CASSPSGWETQYF
J: TRBJ1-3; V: TRBV7-8; D: .; CDR3: CASSLVFWGTGNTIYF
J: TRBJ1-2; V: TRBV18; D: .; CDR3: CASSPSRDYGYTF
J: TRBJ2-5; V: TRBV27; D: TRBD2; CDR3: CASSVSGGVQETQYF
J: TRBJ2-5; V: TRBV28; D: .; CDR3: CASSLFVERKETQYF
J: TRBJ1-5; V: TRBV18; D: TRBD1; CDR3: CASSPTTGTGDNQPQHF
J: TRBJ2-7; V: TRBV5-4; D: TRBD1; CDR3: CASSSGTGTSGQYF
J: TRBJ2-7; V: TRBV27; D: .; CDR3: CASSPSYSYEQYF
J: TRBJ2-7; V: TRBV6-5; D: TRBD2; CDR3: CAITSGGGYEQYF
J: TRBJ1-1; V: TRBV28; D: .; CDR3: CASSRLGQLSEAFF
J: TRBJ2-7; V: TRBV29-1; D: .; CDR3: CSVAGEHYEQYF
J: TRBJ2-3; V: TRBV29-1; D: .; CDR3: CSVVSGVTGTDTQYF
J: TRBJ2-7; V: TRBV7-2; D: .; CDR3: CASSLELVGYEQYF
J: TRBJ1-1; V: TRBV4-3; D: .; CDR3: CASSLRTVNTEAFF
J: TRBJ1-1; V: TRBV9; D: .; CDR3: CASSAALQGGTEAFF